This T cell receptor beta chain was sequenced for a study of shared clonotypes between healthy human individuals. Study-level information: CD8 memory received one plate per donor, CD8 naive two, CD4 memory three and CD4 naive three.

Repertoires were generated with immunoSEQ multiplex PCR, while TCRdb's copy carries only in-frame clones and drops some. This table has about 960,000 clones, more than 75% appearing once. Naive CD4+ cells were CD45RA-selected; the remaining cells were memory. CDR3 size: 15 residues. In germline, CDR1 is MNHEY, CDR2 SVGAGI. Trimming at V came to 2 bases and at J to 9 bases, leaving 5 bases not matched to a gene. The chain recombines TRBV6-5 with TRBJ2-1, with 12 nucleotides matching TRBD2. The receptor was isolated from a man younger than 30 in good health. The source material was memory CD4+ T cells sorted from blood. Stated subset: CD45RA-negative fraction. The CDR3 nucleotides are TGTGCCAGCAGTTACCTAGCGGGAGGGCCAGGTGAGCAGTTCTTC. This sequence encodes CASSYLAGGPGEQFF.